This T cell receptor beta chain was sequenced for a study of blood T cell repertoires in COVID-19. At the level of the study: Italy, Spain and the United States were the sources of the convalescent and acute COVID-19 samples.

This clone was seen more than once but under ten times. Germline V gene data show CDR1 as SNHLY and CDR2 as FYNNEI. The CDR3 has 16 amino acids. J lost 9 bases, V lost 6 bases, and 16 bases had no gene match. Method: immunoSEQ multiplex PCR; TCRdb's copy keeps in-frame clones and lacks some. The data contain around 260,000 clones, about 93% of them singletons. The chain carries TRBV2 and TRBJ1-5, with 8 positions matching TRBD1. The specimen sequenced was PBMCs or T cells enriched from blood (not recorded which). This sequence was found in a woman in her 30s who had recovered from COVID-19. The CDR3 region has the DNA TGTGCCAGCAGGGATACCGGGACAGGATTTTATATGCCCCAGCATTTT. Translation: CASRDTGTGFYMPQHF.